The present T cell receptor (beta chain) was sequenced within a study of vaccination effects on CD4 cells after COVID-19. Generated by immunoSEQ multiplex PCR, the TCRdb table keeps only in-frame clones and is missing some. The sample lists 55,000 to 70,000 clones, about 80% seen once, with around 0.9% in the top ten. CDR1 and CDR2 (germline): MGHRA, YSYEKL. V shed 4 bases, J shed 2 bases, and the junction held 5 bases outside the gene matches. The CDR3 is 15 residues long. A word on this clone: The antigen is undetermined.

ViraFEST expansion of antigen-specific CD4+ T cells with viral peptide pools preceded sequencing. Isolating CD4+ T cells followed about 11 days of culture. Of the BNT162b2 and mRNA-1273 vaccines, participants received two doses of one or the other. Vaccinated participants had no history of SARS-CoV-2 infection and tested negative for nucleocapsid antibodies. Every well got some 1.8 million PBMC, which were grown with about 9.2 IU/ml IL-2 and 9 to 10 ug/ml peptides. It was on days 3 and 7 that half the medium was replaced with IL-2 medium. This chain joins TRBV4-1 and TRBJ1-2; 9 bases map to TRBD1. The material sequenced was CD4+ T cells from PBMCs cultured with HCoV-OC43 spike peptides, taken after COVID-19 vaccination. The sample's subset: HCoV-OC43 spike overlapping peptide pool stimulation. This TCR was recovered from a human donor who received a COVID-19 vaccine. For the CDR3, the DNA is TGCGCCAGCAGCCCCCACAGGGGGCCAAACTATGGCTACACCTTC. Translated, it gives CASSPHRGPNYGYTF.